These T cell receptor beta chains were read from a single sample in a study of neoadjuvant anti-PD-1 for oral cavity cancer. The method was immunoSEQ multiplex PCR; TCRdb's version includes in-frame clones alone and lacks a portion of them. Seen here are more than 10,000 clones, approximately 61% observed once, and the top ten hold just over 2%. The sequencing used PBMCs, collected before nivolumab (anti-PD-1) treatment. These receptors came from a person between 40 and 80 years old with oral cavity squamous cell carcinoma. CDR3s include the opening cysteine and the closing phenylalanine or tryptophan. The order of the fields is V gene, J gene, CDR3 protein.

v_call: TRBV11-2; j_call: TRBJ2-7; cdr3_aa: CASSPGQGLYTYEQYF
v_call: TRBV20-1; j_call: TRBJ1-4; cdr3_aa: CSARVGGLFF
v_call: TRBV6-1; j_call: TRBJ1-5; cdr3_aa: CASSNRRNQPQHF
v_call: TRBV27; j_call: TRBJ1-1; cdr3_aa: CASSFGPRRAEAFF
v_call: TRBV12-5; j_call: TRBJ1-1; cdr3_aa: CASGQDRNTEAFF
v_call: TRBV19; j_call: TRBJ1-1; cdr3_aa: CASTEGRGTEAFF
v_call: TRBV4-1; j_call: TRBJ1-4; cdr3_aa: CASKPPGNEKLFF
v_call: TRBV16; j_call: TRBJ2-2; cdr3_aa: CASSQYVGNTGELFF
v_call: TRBV4-1; j_call: TRBJ2-3; cdr3_aa: CASSQDRGGEGFADTQYF
v_call: TRBV9; j_call: TRBJ2-1; cdr3_aa: CASSALRERNEQFF
v_call: TRBV28; j_call: TRBJ2-3; cdr3_aa: CASSTDSSTITDTQYF
v_call: TRBV28; j_call: TRBJ1-4; cdr3_aa: CASTPRQVGTNEKLFF
v_call: TRBV5-4; j_call: TRBJ1-6; cdr3_aa: CASSLARVIGSPLHF
v_call: TRBV5-8; j_call: TRBJ2-1; cdr3_aa: CASSLGQARNEQFF
v_call: TRBV11-2; j_call: TRBJ2-1; cdr3_aa: CASSSDTPSYNEQFF
v_call: TRBV7-9; j_call: TRBJ2-7; cdr3_aa: CASSLGTLTYEQYF
v_call: TRBV9; j_call: TRBJ2-3; cdr3_aa: CASSGLQGRGTDTQYF
v_call: TRBV30; j_call: TRBJ2-1; cdr3_aa: CAWSALGGRINEQFF
v_call: TRBV6-1; j_call: TRBJ2-2; cdr3_aa: CASSGTGPTGELFF
v_call: TRBV5-5; j_call: TRBJ2-7; cdr3_aa: CASSLGPGQGRIEQYF
v_call: TRBV18; j_call: TRBJ1-1; cdr3_aa: CASSQNKNTEAFF
v_call: TRBV27; j_call: TRBJ2-2; cdr3_aa: CASSLGTVRIGELFF
v_call: TRBV6-1; j_call: TRBJ1-4; cdr3_aa: CASSSLTTTNEKLFF
v_call: TRBV11-2; j_call: TRBJ2-1; cdr3_aa: CASSLVWGEQFF
v_call: TRBV7-3; j_call: TRBJ2-1; cdr3_aa: CASSLSGRQDNEQFF
v_call: TRBV28; j_call: TRBJ1-2; cdr3_aa: CASSSPPGREANYGYTF
v_call: TRBV6-5; j_call: TRBJ2-1; cdr3_aa: CASSRGQGKTEQFF
v_call: TRBV6-5; j_call: TRBJ2-5; cdr3_aa: CASSPGTGGRETQYF
v_call: TRBV28; j_call: TRBJ2-7; cdr3_aa: CASRPPPVDPGAYEQYF
v_call: TRBV5-1; j_call: TRBJ2-6; cdr3_aa: CASSWSGTGVFGANVLTF
v_call: TRBV6-5; j_call: TRBJ1-1; cdr3_aa: CASRPPTRAEAFF
v_call: TRBV7-8; j_call: TRBJ2-2; cdr3_aa: CASSVIVPTGVNTGELFF
v_call: TRBV4-1; j_call: TRBJ1-1; cdr3_aa: CASSLGGGARVNTEAFF
v_call: TRBV5-1; j_call: TRBJ2-3; cdr3_aa: CASSSARMSADTQYF
v_call: TRBV5-4; j_call: TRBJ1-3; cdr3_aa: CASSSSLSGNTIYF
v_call: TRBV6-1; j_call: TRBJ2-3; cdr3_aa: CASTGGPGEYF
v_call: TRBV6-5; j_call: TRBJ1-1; cdr3_aa: CASSYSRLNTEAFF
v_call: TRBV28; j_call: TRBJ1-5; cdr3_aa: CASRVTGIHQPQHF
v_call: TRBV19; j_call: TRBJ2-1; cdr3_aa: CASRPGTSGYNEQFF
v_call: TRBV18; j_call: TRBJ1-1; cdr3_aa: CASSPPGGSTEAFF
v_call: TRBV7-8; j_call: TRBJ1-5; cdr3_aa: CASSASGRENQPQHF
v_call: TRBV5-1; j_call: TRBJ1-6; cdr3_aa: CASSIPTGTGGNSPLHF
v_call: TRBV2; j_call: TRBJ2-5; cdr3_aa: CASSLSGIGETQYF
v_call: TRBV7-3; j_call: TRBJ2-7; cdr3_aa: CASSQYDSNEQYF
v_call: TRBV9; j_call: TRBJ2-2; cdr3_aa: CASSVWTGIRSGELFF
v_call: TRBV27; j_call: TRBJ2-3; cdr3_aa: CASSFWRFTDTQYF
v_call: TRBV6-4; j_call: TRBJ1-6; cdr3_aa: CASSDSINSPLHF
v_call: TRBV18; j_call: TRBJ2-7; cdr3_aa: CASSPPSSYEQYF
v_call: TRBV7-9; j_call: TRBJ1-1; cdr3_aa: CASSLKRAGPTEAFF
v_call: TRBV7-8; j_call: TRBJ2-7; cdr3_aa: CASSETSGLSYEQYF
v_call: TRBV5-6; j_call: TRBJ2-7; cdr3_aa: CASSFLTSGRAREQYF